One sample yielded the 3 T cell receptor beta chains listed below, sequenced in a study of T cells in Graves' hyperthyroidism and ophthalmopathy (dated by TCRdb to the late 2010s). Libraries were prepared through multiplex PCR. TCRdb records Illumina HiSeq 2000 as the sequencer. The TCR beta CDR3 regions were amplified from RNA transcripts. A first-round RT-PCR of the TCR CDR3 used the HTBI primer set with the Qiagen OneStep RT-PCR kit. TCRdb itself trimmed the public reads at Q25 with fastp, ran MiXCR and retained productive beta chains. Rows matching on CDR3 protein sequence are summarized as one entry with the most common DNA and genes. The sample table records 600,000 to 650,000 distinct CDR3 sequences; less than 25% of these occur just once. 34% of the sample goes to the ten largest clones. Material: blood. Receptors were obtained from a man aged 25-40 years with Graves' ophthalmopathy.

This clonotype was observed a few times. The chain combines TRBV25-1 with TRBJ2-7, with TRBD1 identical over 12 bases. Trimming cost V 6 bases and J 5 bases; bases outside gene matches: 8. There are 15 residues in the CDR3. Germline V gene lookup returns CDR1 MGHDK and CDR2 SYGVNS. The CDR3: CASRGGTGGRNEQYF. The CDR3 coding sequence is TGTGCCAGCAGGGGCGGGACAGGGGGCAGAAACGAGCAGTACTTC.

In the case of this clonotype: One base away lies a much larger clone, so this may be a sequencing read error. The chain couples TRBV28 to TRBJ2-7, with 9 positions matching TRBD1. The CDR3 covers 16 residues. Germline assignment: CDR1 MDHEN and CDR2 SYDVKM. In DNA, the CDR3 is TGTACCAGCAGCCACATCCGGGACAGGGCCGACTACGAGCAGTACTTC. Protein sequence: CTSSHIRDRADYEQYF.

This clonotype has at least ten counts. V gene TRBV20-1 combines with J gene TRBJ2-3; 14 positions agree with TRBD2. Looked up from germline, CDR1 is DFQATT and CDR2 is SNEGSKA (reference sequence). CDR3 length equals 15 residues. J lost 4 bases, V lost 5 bases, and 5 bases had no gene match. The CDR3 coding sequence is TGCAGTGCTGCGGGACTAGCGGGAGTTTCAGATACGCAGTATTTT. Encoded protein: CSAAGLAGVSDTQYF.